Reported below is one T cell receptor beta chain. As to time point: newly diagnosed GD, antithyroid drugs for less than 3 months. Extracted RNA from PBMCs served as the source of the TCR library. Approximately 10-milliliter peripheral blood samples went into EDTA tubes. The data are from a study of regulatory T cells in long-lasting Graves disease. CDR3-region Arm-PCR and iRepertoire HTBI primers produced the TCR beta libraries. TCRdb re-called the multiplex PCR reads with MiXCR, one entry per CDR3 protein. The sample lists around 250,000 distinct CDR3 sequences, about 20% occurring once. CDR3 size: 14 residues. Germline V gives CDR1 SEHNR, CDR2 FQNEAQ (reference sequence). V dropped 4 bases and J dropped 0 bases, with 10 bases sitting between them. These data also formed part of another study, on T cells in Graves' hyperthyroidism and ophthalmopathy.

This receptor was obtained from a woman aged 25 to 39 with Graves disease. V gene TRBV7-9 combines with J gene TRBJ2-7; D is unresolved. This specimen was peripheral blood mononuclear cells (PBMCs), taken at new diagnosis, from a patient treated with antithyroid drugs. In nucleotides, the CDR3 is TGTGCCAGCAGCTCTGGGATTAGCTCCTACGAGCAGTACTTC. Protein product: CASSSGISSYEQYF.